A selection of T cell receptor beta chains follows, all from one sample in a study of cytomegalovirus exposure and HLA in healthy donors. Profiled with immunoSEQ multiplex PCR; TCRdb holds only in-frame clones, not every one. The repertoire holds tens of thousands of clones, with approximately 77% as singletons. The source material was PBMCs. These receptors were collected from a young woman in good health and CMV-seronegative. Both conserved end residues are part of each CDR3. D genes are given only for firm matches. Not all rows give a size; the values are once, few, many and, for expanded clones, a class.

TRBJ1-2 TRBV28 TRBD1 - CASSHRQGNNGYTF TGTGCCAGCAGTCACCGACAGGGGAACAATGGCTACACCTTC
TRBJ2-3 TRBV7-9 TRBD2 - CASSPHPTSGETTDTQYF TGTGCCAGCAGCCCCCATCCGACTAGCGGGGAAACCACAGATACGCAGTATTTT
TRBJ1-1 TRBV28 TRBD1 once CASSSPEGTGLTEAFF TGTGCCAGCAGTTCCCCCGAAGGGACAGGGCTGACTGAAGCTTTCTTT
TRBJ1-3 TRBV6-1 - - CASSVPYRGNTIYF TGTGCCAGCAGTGTTCCATATAGAGGAAACACCATATATTTT
TRBJ1-2 TRBV27 - - CASSSWDNYYGYTF TGTGCCAGCAGTTCCTGGGACAACTACTATGGCTACACCTTC
TRBJ2-7 TRBV30 - - CAWTPAGTDDYEQYF TGTGCCTGGACCCCGGCGGGGACAGACGACTACGAGCAGTACTTC
TRBJ2-3 TRBV2 TRBD2 - CASTGLAGLDTQYF TGTGCCAGCACCGGACTAGCGGGATTAGATACGCAGTATTTT
TRBJ2-3 TRBV30 - - CAWNPPVSTDTQYF TGTGCCTGGAATCCTCCTGTGAGCACAGATACGCAGTATTTT
TRBJ2-1 TRBV21-1 - - CASSKNVRLGFNEQFF TGTGCCAGCAGCAAAAACGTACGGCTAGGTTTCAATGAGCAGTTCTTC
TRBJ2-3 TRBV27 - few CASSLMGSGTDTQYF TGTGCCAGCAGTTTGATGGGTAGCGGCACAGATACGCAGTATTTT
TRBJ2-5 TRBV2 - - CASSEVALEETQYF TGTGCCAGCAGTGAAGTAGCCCTCGAAGAGACCCAGTACTTC
TRBJ2-1 TRBV7-6 TRBD2 - CASSLVAGGPNEQFF TGTGCCAGCAGCTTAGTAGCGGGAGGGCCAAATGAGCAGTTCTTC
TRBJ2-4 TRBV28 TRBD1 - CASSSPYRGGGTKNIQYF TGTGCCAGCAGTTCACCCTACAGGGGTGGGGGAACCAAAAACATTCAGTACTTC
TRBJ2-1 TRBV27 - - CASRGPGLGNEQFF TGTGCCAGCAGGGGCCCGGGGTTGGGGAATGAGCAGTTCTTC
TRBJ2-1 TRBV7-3 TRBD2 - CASSALGLALDEQFF TGTGCCAGCAGCGCTCTGGGACTAGCACTTGATGAGCAGTTCTTC
TRBJ2-5 TRBV28 TRBD2 - CASSPGTSGRKETQYF TGTGCCAGCAGCCCCGGGACTAGCGGGAGGAAAGAGACCCAGTACTTC
TRBJ1-4 TRBV4-2 - - CASSQTGPATNEKLFF TGTGCCAGCAGCCAAACTGGGCCTGCAACTAATGAAAAACTGTTTTTT
TRBJ2-1 TRBV19 TRBD2 - CASSLTSGTNNEQFF TGTGCCAGTAGTCTCACTAGCGGGACGAACAATGAGCAGTTCTTC
TRBJ2-7 TRBV7-9 TRBD2 - CASSVSGISYEQYF TGTGCCAGCAGCGTTAGCGGGATCTCCTACGAGCAGTACTTC
TRBJ2-3 TRBV6-4 - - CASSEDGSRPDTQYF TGTGCCAGCAGTGAAGACGGGAGTCGTCCAGATACGCAGTATTTT
TRBJ1-1 TRBV19 - - CASTNTLLLNTEAFF TGTGCCAGTACCAATACGCTATTATTGAACACTGAAGCTTTCTTT
TRBJ1-1 TRBV6-5 - - CASSYEGTTEAFF TGTGCCAGCAGTTACGAGGGGACTACTGAAGCTTTCTTT
TRBJ2-2 TRBV5-1 TRBD1 - CASSLNDPGQGTGELFF TGCGCCAGCAGCCTAAACGATCCGGGACAGGGCACCGGGGAGCTGTTTTTT
TRBJ1-2 TRBV6-6 - - CASSVRQNFYGYTF TGTGCCAGCAGTGTACGACAGAACTTCTATGGCTACACCTTC
TRBJ2-5 TRBV6-5 TRBD1 - CASSPPGQPQETQYF TGTGCCAGCAGTCCGCCGGGACAGCCCCAAGAGACCCAGTACTTC
TRBJ2-1 TRBV11-2 - - CASSFRSTNEQFF TGTGCCAGCAGCTTTAGGAGTACCAATGAGCAGTTCTTC
TRBJ2-7 TRBV5-1 - - CASSLEGRGEQYF TGCGCCAGCAGCTTGGAGGGCCGGGGCGAGCAGTACTTC
TRBJ2-7 TRBV5-4 TRBD2 few CASSLATSASYEQYF TGTGCCAGCAGCTTGGCGACTAGCGCCTCCTACGAGCAGTACTTC